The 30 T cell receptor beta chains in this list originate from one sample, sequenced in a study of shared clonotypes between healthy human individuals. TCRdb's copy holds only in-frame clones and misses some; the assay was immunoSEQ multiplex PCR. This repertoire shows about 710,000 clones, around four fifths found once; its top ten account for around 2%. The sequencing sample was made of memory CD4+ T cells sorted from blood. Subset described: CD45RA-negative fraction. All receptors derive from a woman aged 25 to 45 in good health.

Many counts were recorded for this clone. The CDR3 DNA sequence: TGTGCCAGCAGTGTAGCGGTACTACAAGAGACCCAGTACTTC. This encodes CASSVAVLQETQYF. The chain uses TRBV6-1 and TRBJ2-5, with D tentatively TRBD2 (6 bases). Between the trimmed V and J ends, which lost 4 bases and 2 bases, there was a span of 11 bases. The CDR3 has 14 amino acids. Per germline, CDR1 MNHNS and CDR2 SASEGT.

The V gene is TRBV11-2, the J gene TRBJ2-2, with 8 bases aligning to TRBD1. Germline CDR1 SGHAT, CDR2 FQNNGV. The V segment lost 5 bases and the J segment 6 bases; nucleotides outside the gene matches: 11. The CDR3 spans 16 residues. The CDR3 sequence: CASSRSDRGKAGELFF. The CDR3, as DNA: TGTGCCAGCAGCCGGTCCGACAGGGGTAAAGCCGGGGAGCTGTTTTTT.

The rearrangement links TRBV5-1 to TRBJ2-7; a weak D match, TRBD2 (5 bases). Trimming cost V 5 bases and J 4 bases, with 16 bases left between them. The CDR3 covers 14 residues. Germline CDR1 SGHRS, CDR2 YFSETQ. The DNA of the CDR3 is TGCGCCAGCAGTAAGGACTTAGCCCTATACGAGCAGTACTTC. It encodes CASSKDLALYEQYF.

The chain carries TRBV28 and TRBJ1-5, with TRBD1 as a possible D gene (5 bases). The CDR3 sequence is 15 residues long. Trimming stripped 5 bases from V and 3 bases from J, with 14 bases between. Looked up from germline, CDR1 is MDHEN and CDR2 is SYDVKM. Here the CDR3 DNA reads TGTGCCAGCAGTCCTCGGGGCGGCCTCAATCAGCCCCAGCATTTT. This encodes CASSPRGGLNQPQHF.

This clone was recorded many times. CDR3 in DNA: TGTGCCACCAGCTCCCTCATAGCGGGAGGGAGAACCGGGGAGCTGTTTTTT. It is translated as CATSSLIAGGRTGELFF. This chain connects TRBV15 to TRBJ2-2; TRBD2 aligns across 11 bases. There are 17 residues in the CDR3. J was trimmed by 5 bases and V by 5 bases; bases with no gene match: 10. Germline CDR1 reads LNHNV; CDR2 reads YYDKDF (reference sequence).

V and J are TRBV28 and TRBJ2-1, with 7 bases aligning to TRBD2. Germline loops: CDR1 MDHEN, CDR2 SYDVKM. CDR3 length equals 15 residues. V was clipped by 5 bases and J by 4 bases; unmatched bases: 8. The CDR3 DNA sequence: TGTGCCAGCAGTGTGACTTTAGCGGGTTACAATGAGCAGTTCTTC. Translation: CASSVTLAGYNEQFF.

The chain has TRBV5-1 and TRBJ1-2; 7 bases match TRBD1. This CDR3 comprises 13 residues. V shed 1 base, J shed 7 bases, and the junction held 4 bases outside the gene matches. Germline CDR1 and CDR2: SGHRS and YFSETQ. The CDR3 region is CASSLRDSGGYTF. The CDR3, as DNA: TGCGCCAGCAGCTTGCGGGACAGCGGTGGCTACACCTTC.

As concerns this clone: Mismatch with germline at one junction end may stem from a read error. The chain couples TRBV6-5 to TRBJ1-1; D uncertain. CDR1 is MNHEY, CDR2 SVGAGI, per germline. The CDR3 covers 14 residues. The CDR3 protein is CASSPWPVNAEAFF. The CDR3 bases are TGTGCCAGCAGCCCGTGGCCGGTGAACGCTGAAGCTTTCTTT.

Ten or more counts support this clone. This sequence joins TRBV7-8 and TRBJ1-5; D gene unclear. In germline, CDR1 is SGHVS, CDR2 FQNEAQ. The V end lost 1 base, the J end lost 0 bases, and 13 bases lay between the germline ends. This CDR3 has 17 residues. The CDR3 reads CASSLESPGYSNQPQHF. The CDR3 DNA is TGTGCCAGCAGCTTAGAAAGCCCCGGCTATAGCAATCAGCCCCAGCATTTT.

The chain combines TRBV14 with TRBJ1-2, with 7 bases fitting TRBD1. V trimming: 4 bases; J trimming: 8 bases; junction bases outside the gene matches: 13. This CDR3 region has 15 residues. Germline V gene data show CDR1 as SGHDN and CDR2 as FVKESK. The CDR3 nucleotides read TGTGCCAGCAGCCTCCGGGACAGACCACTTAAGGGCTACACCTTC. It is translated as CASSLRDRPLKGYTF.

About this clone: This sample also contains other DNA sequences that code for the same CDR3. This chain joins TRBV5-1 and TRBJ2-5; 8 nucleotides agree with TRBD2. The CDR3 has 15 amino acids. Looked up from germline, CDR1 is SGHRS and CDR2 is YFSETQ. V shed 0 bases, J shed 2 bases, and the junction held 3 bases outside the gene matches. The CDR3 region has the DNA TGCGCCAGCAGCTTGGGGCTAGCGGGTCAAGAGACCCAGTACTTC. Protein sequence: CASSLGLAGQETQYF.

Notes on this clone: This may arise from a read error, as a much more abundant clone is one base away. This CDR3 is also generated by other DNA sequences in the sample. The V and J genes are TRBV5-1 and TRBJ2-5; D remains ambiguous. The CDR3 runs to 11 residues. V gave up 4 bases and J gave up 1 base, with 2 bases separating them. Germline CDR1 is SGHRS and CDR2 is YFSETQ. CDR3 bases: TGCGCCAGCAGCACCCAAGAGACCCAGTACTTC. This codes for CASSTQETQYF.

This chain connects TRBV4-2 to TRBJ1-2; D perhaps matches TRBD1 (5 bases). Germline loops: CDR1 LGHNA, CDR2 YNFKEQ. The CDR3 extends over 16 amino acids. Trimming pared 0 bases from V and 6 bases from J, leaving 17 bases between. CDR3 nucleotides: TGTGCCAGCAGCCAAGATCGCAGAGGACACTTGGATGGCTACACCTTC. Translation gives CASSQDRRGHLDGYTF.

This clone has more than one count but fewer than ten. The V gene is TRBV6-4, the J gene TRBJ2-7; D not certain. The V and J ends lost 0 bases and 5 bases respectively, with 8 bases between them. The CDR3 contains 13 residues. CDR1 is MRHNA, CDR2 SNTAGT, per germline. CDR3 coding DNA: TGTGCCAGCAGTGACTCCGGAGAGAACGAGCAGTACTTC. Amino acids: CASSDSGENEQYF.

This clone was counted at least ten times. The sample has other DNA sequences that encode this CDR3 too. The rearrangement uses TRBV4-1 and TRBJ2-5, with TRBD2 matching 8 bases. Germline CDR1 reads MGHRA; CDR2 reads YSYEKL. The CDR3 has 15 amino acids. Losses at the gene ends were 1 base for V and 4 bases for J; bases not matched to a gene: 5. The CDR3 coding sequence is TGCGCCAGCAGCCAAGGTCCGGGGGGGGTAGAGACCCAGTACTTC. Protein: CASSQGPGGVETQYF.

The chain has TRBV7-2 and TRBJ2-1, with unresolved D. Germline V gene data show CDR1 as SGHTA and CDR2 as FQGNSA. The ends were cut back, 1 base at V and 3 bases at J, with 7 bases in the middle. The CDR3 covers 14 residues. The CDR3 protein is CASSLEPLYNEQFF. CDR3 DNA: TGTGCCAGCAGCTTAGAACCTCTCTACAATGAGCAGTTCTTC. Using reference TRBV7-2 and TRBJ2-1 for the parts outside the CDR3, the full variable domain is GAGVSQSPSNKVTEKGKDVELRCDPISGHTALYWYRQSLGQGLEFLIYFQGNSAPDKSGLPSDRFSAERTGGSVSTLTIQRTQQEDSAVYLCASSLEPLYNEQFFGPGTRLTVL.

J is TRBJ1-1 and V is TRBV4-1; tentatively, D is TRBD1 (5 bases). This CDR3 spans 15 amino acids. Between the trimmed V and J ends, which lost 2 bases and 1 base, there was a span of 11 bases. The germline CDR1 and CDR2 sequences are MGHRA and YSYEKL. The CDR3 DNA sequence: TGCGCCAGCAGCCAAACCCTAGGACAGAACACTGAAGCTTTCTTT. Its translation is CASSQTLGQNTEAFF.

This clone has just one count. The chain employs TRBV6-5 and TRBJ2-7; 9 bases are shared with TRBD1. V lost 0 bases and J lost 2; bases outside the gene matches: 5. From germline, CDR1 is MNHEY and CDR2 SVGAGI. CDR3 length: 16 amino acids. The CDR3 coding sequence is TGTGCCAGCAGTTACTCGTTCGGGACAGGGACCTACGAGCAGTACTTC. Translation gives CASSYSFGTGTYEQYF.

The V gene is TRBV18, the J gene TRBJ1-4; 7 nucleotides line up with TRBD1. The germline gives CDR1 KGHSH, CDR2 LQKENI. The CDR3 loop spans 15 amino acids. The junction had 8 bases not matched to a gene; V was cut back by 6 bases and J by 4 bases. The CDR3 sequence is CASSENRGVNEKLFF. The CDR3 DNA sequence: TGTGCCAGCTCTGAAAACAGGGGAGTTAATGAAAAACTGTTTTTT.

The CDR3 spells CASRRGTGRDEQFF. The CDR3 coding sequence is TGTGCCAGCCGAAGGGGGACAGGTAGGGATGAGCAGTTCTTC. The chain joins TRBV5-4 to TRBJ2-1; TRBD1 agrees at 8 bases. The ends lost 7 bases at V and 8 bases at J; junction bases unmatched: 11. Per the germline V gene, CDR1 is SGHNT and CDR2 is YYREEE (reference sequence). There are 14 residues in the CDR3. The whole variable domain, remainder taken from reference TRBV5-4 and TRBJ2-1, is ETGVTQSPTHLIKTRGQQVTLRCSSQSGHNTVSWYQQALGQGPQFIFQYYREEENGRGNFPPRFSGLQFPNYSSELNVNALELDDSALYLCASRRGTGRDEQFFGPGTRLTVL.

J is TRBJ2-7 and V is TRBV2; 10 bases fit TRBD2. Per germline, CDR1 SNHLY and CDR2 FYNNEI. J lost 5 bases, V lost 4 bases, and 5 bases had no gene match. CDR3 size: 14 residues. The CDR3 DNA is TGTGCCAGCAGTGGGAAGCGGGAGGGGGACGAGCAGTACTTC. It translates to CASSGKREGDEQYF.

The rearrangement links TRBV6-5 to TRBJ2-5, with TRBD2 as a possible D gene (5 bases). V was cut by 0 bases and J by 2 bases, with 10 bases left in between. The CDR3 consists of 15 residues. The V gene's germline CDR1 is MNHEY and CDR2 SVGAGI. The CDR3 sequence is CASSYSYRDQETQYF. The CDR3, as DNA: TGTGCCAGCAGTTACTCTTATCGGGATCAAGAGACCCAGTACTTC.

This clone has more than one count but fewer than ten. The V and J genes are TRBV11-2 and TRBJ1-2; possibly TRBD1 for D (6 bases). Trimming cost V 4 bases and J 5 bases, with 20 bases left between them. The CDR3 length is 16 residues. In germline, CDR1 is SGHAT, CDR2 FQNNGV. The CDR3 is CASSSLAGARGYGYTF. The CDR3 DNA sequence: TGTGCCAGCAGCTCTCTGGCAGGGGCGCGAGGATATGGCTACACCTTC.

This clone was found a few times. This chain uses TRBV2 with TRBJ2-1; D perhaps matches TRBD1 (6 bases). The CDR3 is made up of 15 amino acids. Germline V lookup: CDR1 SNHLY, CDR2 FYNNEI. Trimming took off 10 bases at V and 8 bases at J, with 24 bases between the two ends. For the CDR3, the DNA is TGTGCCACCTCAAAGGGGGACATATTAAAATATGAGCAGTTCTTC. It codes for CATSKGDILKYEQFF.

The CDR3 DNA reads TGTGCCATCAGTGAGAGTATTGTCGGGGGGGGCGATACGCAGTATTTT. It yields the protein CAISESIVGGGDTQYF. V gene TRBV10-3 combines with J gene TRBJ2-3; TRBD2 agrees at 8 bases. Germline V gives CDR1 ENHRY, CDR2 SYGVKD. V lost 2 bases, J lost 6 bases, and 10 bases stayed unmatched. This CDR3 spans 16 amino acids.

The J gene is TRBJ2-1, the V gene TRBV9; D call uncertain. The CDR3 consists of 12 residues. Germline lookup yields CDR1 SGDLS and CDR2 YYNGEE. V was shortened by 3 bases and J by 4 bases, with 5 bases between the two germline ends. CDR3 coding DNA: TGTGCCAGCAGCGACCTATACAATGAGCAGTTCTTC. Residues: CASSDLYNEQFF.

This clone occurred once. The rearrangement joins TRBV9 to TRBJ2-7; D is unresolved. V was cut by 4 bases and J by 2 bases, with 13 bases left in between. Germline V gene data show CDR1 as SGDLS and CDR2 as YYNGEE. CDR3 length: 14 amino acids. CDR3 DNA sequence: TGTGCCAGCAGCCCCCGGCCAGGTACCTACGAGCAGTACTTC. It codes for CASSPRPGTYEQYF.

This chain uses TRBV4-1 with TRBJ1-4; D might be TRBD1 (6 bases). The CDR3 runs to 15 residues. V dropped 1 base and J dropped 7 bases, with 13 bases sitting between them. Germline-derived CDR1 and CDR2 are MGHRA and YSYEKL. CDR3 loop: CASSQGPRTAEKLFF. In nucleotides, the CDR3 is TGCGCCAGCAGCCAAGGACCACGGACAGCTGAAAAACTGTTTTTT.

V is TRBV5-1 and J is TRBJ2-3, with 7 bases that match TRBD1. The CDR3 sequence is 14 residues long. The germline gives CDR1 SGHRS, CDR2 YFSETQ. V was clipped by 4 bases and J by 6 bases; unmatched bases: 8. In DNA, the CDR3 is TGCGCCAGCAGCGTTGACAGGGTAGATGATACGCAGTATTTT. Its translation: CASSVDRVDDTQYF.

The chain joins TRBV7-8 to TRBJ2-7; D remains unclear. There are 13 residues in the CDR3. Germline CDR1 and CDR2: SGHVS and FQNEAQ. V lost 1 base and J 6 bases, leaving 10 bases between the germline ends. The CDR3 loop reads CASSLDRSSEQYF. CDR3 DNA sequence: TGTGCCAGCAGCTTAGACCGGTCGTCCGAGCAGTACTTC.